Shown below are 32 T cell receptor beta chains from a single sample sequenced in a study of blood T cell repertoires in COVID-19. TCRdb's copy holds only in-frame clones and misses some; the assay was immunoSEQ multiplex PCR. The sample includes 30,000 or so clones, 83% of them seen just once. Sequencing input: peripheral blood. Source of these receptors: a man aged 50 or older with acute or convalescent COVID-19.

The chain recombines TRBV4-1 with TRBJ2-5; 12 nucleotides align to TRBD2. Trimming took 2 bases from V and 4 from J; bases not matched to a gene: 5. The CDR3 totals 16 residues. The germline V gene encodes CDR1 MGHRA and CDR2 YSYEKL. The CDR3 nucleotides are TGCGCCAGCAGCCAAAAACCGGGACTAGCGGGAGAGACCCAGTACTTC. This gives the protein CASSQKPGLAGETQYF.

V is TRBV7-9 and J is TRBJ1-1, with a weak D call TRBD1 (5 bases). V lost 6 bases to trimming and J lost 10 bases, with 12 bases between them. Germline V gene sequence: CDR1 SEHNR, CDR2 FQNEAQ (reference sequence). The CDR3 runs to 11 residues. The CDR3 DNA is TGTGCCAGCAGTCAAGGGGTCGGAGCTTTCTTT. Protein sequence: CASSQGVGAFF.

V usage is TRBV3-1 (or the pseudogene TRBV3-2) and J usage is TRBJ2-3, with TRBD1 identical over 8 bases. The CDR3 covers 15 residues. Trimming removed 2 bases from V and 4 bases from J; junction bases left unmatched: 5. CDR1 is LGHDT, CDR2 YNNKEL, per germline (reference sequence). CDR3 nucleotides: TGTGCCAGCAGCCAAACAGGGGGTGAAGCAGATACGCAGTATTTT. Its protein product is CASSQTGGEADTQYF.

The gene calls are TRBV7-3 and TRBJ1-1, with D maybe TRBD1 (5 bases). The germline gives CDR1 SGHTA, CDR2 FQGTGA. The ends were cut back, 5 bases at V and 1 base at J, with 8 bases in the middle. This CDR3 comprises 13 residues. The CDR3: CASSVQGNTEAFF. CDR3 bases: TGTGCCAGCAGCGTTCAGGGGAACACTGAAGCTTTCTTT.

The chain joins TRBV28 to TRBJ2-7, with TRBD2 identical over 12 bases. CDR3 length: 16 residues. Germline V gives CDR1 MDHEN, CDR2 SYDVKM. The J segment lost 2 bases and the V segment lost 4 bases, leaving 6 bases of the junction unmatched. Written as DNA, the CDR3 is TGTGCCAGCAGTTCCTTACTAGCGGGAGGTCCCTACGAGCAGTACTTC. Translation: CASSSLLAGGPYEQYF.

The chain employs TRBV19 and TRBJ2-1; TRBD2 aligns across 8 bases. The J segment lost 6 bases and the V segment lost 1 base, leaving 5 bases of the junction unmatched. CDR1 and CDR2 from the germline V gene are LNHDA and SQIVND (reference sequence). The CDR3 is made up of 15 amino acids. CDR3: CASSIGGLAGNEQFF. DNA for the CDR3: TGTGCCAGTAGTATAGGGGGGCTAGCGGGCAATGAGCAGTTCTTC. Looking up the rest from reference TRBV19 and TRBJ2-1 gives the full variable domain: DGGITQSPKYLFRKEGQNVTLSCEQNLNHDAMYWYRQDPGQGLRLIYYSQIVNDFQKGDIAEGYSVSREKKESFPLTVTSAQKNPTAFYLCASSIGGLAGNEQFFGPGTRLTVL.

This chain's CDR3 is CASSARTGHTEAFF. For the CDR3, the DNA is TGTGCCAGCAGTGCAAGGACAGGGCACACTGAAGCTTTCTTT. The J gene is TRBJ1-1, the V gene TRBV25-1; TRBD1 matches 8 bases. The CDR3 consists of 14 residues. Germline CDR1 is MGHDK and CDR2 is SYGVNS. V shed 4 bases and J 3 bases; nucleotides not matched to a gene: 4.

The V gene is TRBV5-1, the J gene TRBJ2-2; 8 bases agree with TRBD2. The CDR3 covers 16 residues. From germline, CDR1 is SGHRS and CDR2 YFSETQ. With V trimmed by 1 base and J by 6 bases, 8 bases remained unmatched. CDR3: CASSLYSGSSAGELFF. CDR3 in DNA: TGCGCCAGCAGCTTGTACAGCGGGAGTTCGGCCGGGGAGCTGTTTTTT.

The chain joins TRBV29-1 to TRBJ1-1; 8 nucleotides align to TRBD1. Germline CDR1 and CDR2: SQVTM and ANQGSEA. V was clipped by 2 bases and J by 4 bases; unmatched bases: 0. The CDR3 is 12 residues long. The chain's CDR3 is CSVETGGTEAFF. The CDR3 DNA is TGCAGCGTTGAAACAGGGGGCACTGAAGCTTTCTTT. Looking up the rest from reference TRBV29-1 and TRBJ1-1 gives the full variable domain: SAVISQKPSRDICQRGTSLTIQCQVDSQVTMMFWYRQQPGQSLTLIATANQGSEATYESGFVIDKFPISRPNLTFSTLTVSNMSPEDSSIYLCSVETGGTEAFFGQGTRLTVV.

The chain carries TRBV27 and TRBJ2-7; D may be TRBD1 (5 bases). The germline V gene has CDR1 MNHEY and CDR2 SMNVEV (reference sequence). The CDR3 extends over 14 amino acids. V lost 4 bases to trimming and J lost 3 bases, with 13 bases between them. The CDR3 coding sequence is TGTGCCAGCAGTTCGAGGACAAAATACTACGAGCAGTACTTC. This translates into CASSSRTKYYEQYF.

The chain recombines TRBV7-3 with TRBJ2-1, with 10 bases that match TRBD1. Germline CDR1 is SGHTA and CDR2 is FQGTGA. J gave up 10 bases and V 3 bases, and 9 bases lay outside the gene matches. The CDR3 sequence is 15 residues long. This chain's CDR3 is CASSFRDRGLTEQFF. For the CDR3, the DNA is TGTGCCAGCAGCTTCCGGGACAGGGGTTTGACGGAGCAGTTCTTC.

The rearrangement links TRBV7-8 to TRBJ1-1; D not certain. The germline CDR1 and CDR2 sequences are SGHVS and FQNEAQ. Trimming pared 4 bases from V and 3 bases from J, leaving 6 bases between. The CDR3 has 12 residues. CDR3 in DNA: TGTGCCAGCAGCTCCGGGTACACTGAAGCTTTCTTT. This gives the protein CASSSGYTEAFF. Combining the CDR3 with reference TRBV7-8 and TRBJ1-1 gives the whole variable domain GAGVSQSPRYKVAKRGQDVALRCDPISGHVSLFWYQQALGQGPEFLTYFQNEAQLDKSGLPSDRFFAERPEGSVSTLKIQRTQQEDSAVYLCASSSGYTEAFFGQGTRLTVV.

CDR3 coding DNA: TGTGCCAGCGGAGGGCGGGAGCGCACAGATACGCAGTATTTT. Translating gives CASGGRERTDTQYF. The V and J genes are TRBV6-6 and TRBJ2-3, with 7 bases aligning to TRBD2. Germline lookup yields CDR1 MNHNY and CDR2 SVGAGI (reference sequence). J was trimmed by 1 base and V by 8 bases; bases with no gene match: 6. The CDR3 consists of 14 residues.

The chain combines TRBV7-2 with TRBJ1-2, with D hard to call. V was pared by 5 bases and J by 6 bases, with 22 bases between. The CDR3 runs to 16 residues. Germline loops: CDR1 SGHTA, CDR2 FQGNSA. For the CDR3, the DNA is TGTGCCAGCAGCGCTACGCCCGACGGACCGCGGGATGGCTACACCTTC. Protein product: CASSATPDGPRDGYTF.

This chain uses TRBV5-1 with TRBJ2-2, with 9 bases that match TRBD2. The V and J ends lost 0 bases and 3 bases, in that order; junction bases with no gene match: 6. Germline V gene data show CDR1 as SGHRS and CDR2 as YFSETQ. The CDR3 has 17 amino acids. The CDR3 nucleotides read TGCGCCAGCAGCTTGGATTCAGCGGGGGGCCACACCGGGGAGCTGTTTTTT. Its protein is CASSLDSAGGHTGELFF.

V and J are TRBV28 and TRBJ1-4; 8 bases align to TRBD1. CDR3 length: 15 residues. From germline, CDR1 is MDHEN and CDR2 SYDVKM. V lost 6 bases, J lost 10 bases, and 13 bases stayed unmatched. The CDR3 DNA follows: TGTGCCAGCAGATCCTCCCAGGGGGCGGTGGGAAAACTGTTTTTT. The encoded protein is CASRSSQGAVGKLFF.

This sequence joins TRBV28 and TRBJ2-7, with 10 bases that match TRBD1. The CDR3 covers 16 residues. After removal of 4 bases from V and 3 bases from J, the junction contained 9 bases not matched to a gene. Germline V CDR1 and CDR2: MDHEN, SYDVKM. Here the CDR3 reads CASSSVGTGVLYEQYF. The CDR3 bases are TGTGCCAGCAGTTCCGTAGGGACAGGGGTCCTCTACGAGCAGTACTTC.

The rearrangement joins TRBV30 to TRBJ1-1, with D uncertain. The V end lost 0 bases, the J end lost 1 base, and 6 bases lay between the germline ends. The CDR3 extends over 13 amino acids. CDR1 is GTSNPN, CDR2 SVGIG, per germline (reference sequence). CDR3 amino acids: CAWSVGGNTEAFF. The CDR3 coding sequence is TGTGCCTGGAGTGTAGGAGGGAACACTGAAGCTTTCTTT.

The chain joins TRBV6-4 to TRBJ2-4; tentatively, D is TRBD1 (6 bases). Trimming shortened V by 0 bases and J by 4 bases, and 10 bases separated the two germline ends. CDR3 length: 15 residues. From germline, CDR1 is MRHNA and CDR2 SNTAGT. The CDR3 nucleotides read TGTGCCAGCAGTGACTCCAGGGGACAAAAAAACATTCAGTACTTC. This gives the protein CASSDSRGQKNIQYF.

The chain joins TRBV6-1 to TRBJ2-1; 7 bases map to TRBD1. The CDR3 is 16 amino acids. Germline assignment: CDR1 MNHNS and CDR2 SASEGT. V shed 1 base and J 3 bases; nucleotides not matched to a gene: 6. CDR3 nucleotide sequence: TGTGCCAGCAGTGAAGAACCGGGACAGATCTACAATGAGCAGTTCTTC. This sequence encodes CASSEEPGQIYNEQFF.

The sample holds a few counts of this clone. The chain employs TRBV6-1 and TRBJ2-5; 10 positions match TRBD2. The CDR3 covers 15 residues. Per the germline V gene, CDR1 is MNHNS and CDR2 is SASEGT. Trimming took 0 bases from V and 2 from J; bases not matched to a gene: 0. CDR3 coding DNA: TGTGCCAGCAGTGAAGCAGCGGGGGGGCAAGAGACCCAGTACTTC. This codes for CASSEAAGGQETQYF.

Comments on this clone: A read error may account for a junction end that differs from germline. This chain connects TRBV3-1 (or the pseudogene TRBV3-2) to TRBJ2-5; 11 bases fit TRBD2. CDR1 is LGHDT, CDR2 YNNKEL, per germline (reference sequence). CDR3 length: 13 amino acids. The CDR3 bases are TGTGCCAGCAGCCGTGGTAGCGGGGGGGGTTATGACTTC. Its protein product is CASSRGSGGGYDF.

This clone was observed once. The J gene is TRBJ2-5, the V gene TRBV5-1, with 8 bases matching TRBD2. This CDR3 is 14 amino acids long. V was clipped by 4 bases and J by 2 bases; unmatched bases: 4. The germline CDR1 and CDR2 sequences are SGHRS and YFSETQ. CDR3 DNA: TGCGCCAGCAGCGTACGGGGGGGACAAGAGACCCAGTACTTC. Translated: CASSVRGGQETQYF.

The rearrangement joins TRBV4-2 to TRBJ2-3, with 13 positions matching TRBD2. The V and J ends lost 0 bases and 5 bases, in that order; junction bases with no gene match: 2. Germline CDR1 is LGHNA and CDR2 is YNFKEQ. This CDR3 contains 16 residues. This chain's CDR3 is CASSQELAGGGDTQYF. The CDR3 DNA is TGTGCCAGCAGCCAAGAACTAGCGGGAGGGGGAGATACGCAGTATTTT.

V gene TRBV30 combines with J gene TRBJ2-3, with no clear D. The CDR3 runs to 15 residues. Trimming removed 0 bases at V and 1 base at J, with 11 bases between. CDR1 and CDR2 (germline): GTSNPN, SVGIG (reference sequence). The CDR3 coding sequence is TGTGCCTGGAGTGTACGGTTACCGCGCACAGATACGCAGTATTTT. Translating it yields CAWSVRLPRTDTQYF.

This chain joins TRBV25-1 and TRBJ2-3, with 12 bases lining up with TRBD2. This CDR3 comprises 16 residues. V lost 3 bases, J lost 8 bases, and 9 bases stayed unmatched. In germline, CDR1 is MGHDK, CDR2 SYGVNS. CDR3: CASSELTSGGPGTQYF. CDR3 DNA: TGTGCCAGCAGTGAGTTGACTAGCGGGGGACCCGGTACGCAGTATTTT.

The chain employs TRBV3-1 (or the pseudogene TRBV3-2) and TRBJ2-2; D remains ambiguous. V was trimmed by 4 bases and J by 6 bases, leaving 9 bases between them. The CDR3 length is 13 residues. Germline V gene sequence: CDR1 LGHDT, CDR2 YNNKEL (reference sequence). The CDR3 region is CASSPPLSGELFF. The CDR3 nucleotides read TGTGCCAGCAGCCCCCCCTTGTCCGGGGAGCTGTTTTTT.

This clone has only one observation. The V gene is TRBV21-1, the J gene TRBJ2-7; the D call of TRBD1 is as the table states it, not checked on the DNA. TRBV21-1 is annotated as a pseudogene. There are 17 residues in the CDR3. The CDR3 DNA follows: TGTGCCAGCAGTCTCTGTCTGGAGGAAGGGGGCTCCTACGAGCAGTACTTC. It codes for CASSLCLEEGGSYEQYF.

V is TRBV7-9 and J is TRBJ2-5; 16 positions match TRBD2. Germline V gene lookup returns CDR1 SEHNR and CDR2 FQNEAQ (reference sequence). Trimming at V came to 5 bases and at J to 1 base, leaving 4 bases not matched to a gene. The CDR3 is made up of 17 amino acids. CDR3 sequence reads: CASSGTSGRASQETQYF. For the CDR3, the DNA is TGTGCCAGCAGCGGGACTAGCGGGAGGGCCTCCCAAGAGACCCAGTACTTC. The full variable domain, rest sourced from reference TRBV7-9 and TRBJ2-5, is DTGVSQNPRHKITKRGQNVTFRCDPISEHNRLYWYRQTLGQGPEFLTYFQNEAQLEKSRLLSDRFSAERPKGSFSTLEIQRTEQGDSAMYLCASSGTSGRASQETQYFGPGTRLLVL.

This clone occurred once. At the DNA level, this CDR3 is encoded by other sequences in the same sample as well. The CDR3 region is CASSVGEAFF. The CDR3 DNA follows: TGTGCCAGCAGTGTTGGCGAAGCTTTCTTT. The chain joins TRBV2 to TRBJ1-1; no reliable D call. The CDR3 sequence is 10 residues long. CDR1 is SNHLY, CDR2 FYNNEI, per germline. V lost 4 bases, J lost 8 bases, and 5 bases lay in between.

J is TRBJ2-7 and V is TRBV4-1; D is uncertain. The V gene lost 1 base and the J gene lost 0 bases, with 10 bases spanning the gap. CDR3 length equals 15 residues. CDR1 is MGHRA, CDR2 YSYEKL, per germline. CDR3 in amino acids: CASSQVTIHSYEQYF. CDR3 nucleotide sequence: TGCGCCAGCAGCCAAGTCACTATCCACTCCTACGAGCAGTACTTC.

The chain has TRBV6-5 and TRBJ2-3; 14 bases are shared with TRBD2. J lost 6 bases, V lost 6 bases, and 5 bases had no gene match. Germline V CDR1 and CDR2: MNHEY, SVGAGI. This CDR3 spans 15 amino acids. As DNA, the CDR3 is TGTGCCAGCAGGTCCGGGACTAGCGGGGGTGATACGCAGTATTTT. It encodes CASRSGTSGGDTQYF.